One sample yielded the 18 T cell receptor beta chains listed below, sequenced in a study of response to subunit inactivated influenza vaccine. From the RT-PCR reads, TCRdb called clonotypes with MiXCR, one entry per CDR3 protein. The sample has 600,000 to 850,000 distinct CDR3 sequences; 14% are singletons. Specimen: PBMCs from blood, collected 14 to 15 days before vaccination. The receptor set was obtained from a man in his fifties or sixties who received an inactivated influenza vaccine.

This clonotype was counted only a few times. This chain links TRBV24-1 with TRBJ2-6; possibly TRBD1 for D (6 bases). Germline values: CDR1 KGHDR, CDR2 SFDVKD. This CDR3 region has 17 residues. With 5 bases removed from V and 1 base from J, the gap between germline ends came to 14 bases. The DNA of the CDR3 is TGTGCCACCAGTGGGTGGACAGATCATTCTGGGGCCAACGTCCTGACTTTC. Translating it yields CATSGWTDHSGANVLTF.

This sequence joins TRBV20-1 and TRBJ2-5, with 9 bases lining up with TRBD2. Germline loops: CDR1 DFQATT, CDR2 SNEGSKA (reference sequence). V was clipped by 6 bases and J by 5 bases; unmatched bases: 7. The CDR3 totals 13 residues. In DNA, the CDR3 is TGCAGTGCCTATAGCGGGAGAAGGGAGACCCAGTACTTC. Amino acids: CSAYSGRRETQYF.

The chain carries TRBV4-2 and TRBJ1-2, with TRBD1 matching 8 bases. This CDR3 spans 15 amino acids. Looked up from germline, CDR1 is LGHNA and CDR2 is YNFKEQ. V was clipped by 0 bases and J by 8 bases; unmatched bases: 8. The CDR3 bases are TGTGCCAGCAGCCAAGATGCGGACAGGGCGGGAGGCTACACCTTC. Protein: CASSQDADRAGGYTF.

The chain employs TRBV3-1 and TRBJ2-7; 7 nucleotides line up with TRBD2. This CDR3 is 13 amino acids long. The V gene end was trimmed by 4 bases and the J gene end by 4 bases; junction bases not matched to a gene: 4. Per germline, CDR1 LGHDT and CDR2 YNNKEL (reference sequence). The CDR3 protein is CASSREGGYEQYF. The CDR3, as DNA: TGTGCCAGCAGCCGGGAGGGCGGTTACGAGCAGTACTTC.

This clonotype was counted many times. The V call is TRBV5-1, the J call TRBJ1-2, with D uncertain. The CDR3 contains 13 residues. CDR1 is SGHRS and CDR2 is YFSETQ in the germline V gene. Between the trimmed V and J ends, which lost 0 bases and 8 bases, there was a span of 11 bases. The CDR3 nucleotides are TGCGCCAGCAGCTTGGGGGGATCTGGCGGCTACACCTTC. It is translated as CASSLGGSGGYTF.

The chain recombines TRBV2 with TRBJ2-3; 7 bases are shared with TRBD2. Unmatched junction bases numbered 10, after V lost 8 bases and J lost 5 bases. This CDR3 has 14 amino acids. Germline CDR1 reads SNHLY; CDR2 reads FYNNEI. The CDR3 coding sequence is TGTGCCAGCCTCACTACTAGCGTCGGAGATACGCAGTATTTT. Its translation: CASLTTSVGDTQYF.

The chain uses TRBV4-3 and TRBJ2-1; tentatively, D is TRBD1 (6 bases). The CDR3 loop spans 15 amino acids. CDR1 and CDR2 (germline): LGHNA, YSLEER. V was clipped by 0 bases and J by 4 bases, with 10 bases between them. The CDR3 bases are TGCGCCAGCAGCCAAGATCAGGGGTTGTACAATGAGCAGTTCTTC. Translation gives CASSQDQGLYNEQFF.

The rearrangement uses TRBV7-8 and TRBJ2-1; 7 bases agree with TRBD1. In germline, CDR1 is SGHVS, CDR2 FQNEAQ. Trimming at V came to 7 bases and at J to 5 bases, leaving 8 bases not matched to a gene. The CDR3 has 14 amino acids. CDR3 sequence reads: CASMTGHKNNEQFF. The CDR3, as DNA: TGTGCCAGCATGACAGGGCATAAGAACAATGAGCAGTTCTTC.

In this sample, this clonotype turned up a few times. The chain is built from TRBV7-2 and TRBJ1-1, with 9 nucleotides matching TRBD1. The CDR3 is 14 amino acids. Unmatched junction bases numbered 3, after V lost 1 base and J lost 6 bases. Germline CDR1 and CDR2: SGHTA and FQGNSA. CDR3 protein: CASSLVGQGSEAFF. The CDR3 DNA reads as TGTGCCAGCAGCTTAGTGGGACAGGGTTCTGAAGCTTTCTTT.

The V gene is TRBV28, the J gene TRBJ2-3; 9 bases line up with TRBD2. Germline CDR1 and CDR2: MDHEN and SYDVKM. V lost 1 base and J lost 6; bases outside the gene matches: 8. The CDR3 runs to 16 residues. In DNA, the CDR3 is TGTGCCAGCAGTTTATTGAGTAGCGGGGGTGTCGATACGCAGTATTTT. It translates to CASSLLSSGGVDTQYF.

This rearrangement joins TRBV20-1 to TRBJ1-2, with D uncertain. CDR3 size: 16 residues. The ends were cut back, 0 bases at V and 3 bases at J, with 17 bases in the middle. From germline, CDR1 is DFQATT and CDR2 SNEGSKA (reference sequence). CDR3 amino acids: CSARDYSWYEDYGYTF. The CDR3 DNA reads TGCAGTGCTAGAGATTACTCGTGGTATGAGGACTATGGCTACACCTTC.

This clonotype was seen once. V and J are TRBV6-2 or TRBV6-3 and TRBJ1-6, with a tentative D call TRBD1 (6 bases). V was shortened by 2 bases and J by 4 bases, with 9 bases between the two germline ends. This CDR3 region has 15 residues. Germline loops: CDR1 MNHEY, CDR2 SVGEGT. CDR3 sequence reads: CASSYRTAYNSPLHF. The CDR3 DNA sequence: TGTGCCAGCAGTTACCGGACAGCATATAATTCACCCCTCCACTTT.

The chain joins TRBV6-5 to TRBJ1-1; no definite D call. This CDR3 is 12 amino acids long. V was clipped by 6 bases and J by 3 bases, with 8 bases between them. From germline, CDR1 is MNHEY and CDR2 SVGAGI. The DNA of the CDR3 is TGTGCCAGCAGCTCAGACTACACTGAAGCTTTCTTT. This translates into CASSSDYTEAFF.

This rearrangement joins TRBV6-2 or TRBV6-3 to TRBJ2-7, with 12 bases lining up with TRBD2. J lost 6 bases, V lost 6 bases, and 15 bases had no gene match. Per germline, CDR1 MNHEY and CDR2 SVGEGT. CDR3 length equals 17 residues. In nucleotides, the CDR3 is TGTGCCAGCAGGAATATTCCTCGGACTAGCGGGACCTCCGAGCAGTACTTC. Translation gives CASRNIPRTSGTSEQYF.

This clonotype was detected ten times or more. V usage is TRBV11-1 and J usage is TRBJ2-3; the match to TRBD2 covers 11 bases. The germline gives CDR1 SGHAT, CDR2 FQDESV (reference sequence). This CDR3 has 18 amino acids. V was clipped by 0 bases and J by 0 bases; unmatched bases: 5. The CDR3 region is CASSLAALAGGSTDTQYF. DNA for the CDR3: TGTGCCAGCAGCTTAGCTGCTCTAGCGGGAGGCAGCACAGATACGCAGTATTTT.

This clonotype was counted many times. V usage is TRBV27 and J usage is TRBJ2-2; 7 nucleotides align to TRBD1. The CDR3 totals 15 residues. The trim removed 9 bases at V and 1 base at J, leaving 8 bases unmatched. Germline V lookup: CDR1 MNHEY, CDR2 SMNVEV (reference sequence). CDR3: CASKGQMKNTGELFF. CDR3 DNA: TGTGCCAGTAAGGGACAGATGAAGAACACCGGGGAGCTGTTTTTT.

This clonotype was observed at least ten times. DNA of the CDR3: TGTGCCAGCAGACCAACAGGGGGTAGCGATGGCTACACCTTC. It translates to CASRPTGGSDGYTF. The rearrangement uses TRBV12-3 or TRBV12-4 and TRBJ1-2; TRBD1 matches at 8 bases. After removal of 6 bases from V and 6 bases from J, the junction contained 9 bases not matched to a gene. There are 14 residues in the CDR3.

Written as DNA, the CDR3 is TGTGCCAGCAGCTTAGAAGGAGGGGGCGGCTACGAGCAGTACTTC. Amino acid sequence: CASSLEGGGGYEQYF. The V and J genes are TRBV7-2 and TRBJ2-7, with a tentative D call TRBD1 (7 bases). CDR1 and CDR2 from the germline V gene are SGHTA and FQGNSA. The CDR3 loop spans 15 amino acids. V lost 1 base, J lost 3 bases, and 13 bases lay in between. The whole variable domain, remainder taken from reference TRBV7-2 and TRBJ2-7, is GAGVSQSPSNKVTEKGKDVELRCDPISGHTALYWYRQSLGQGLEFLIYFQGNSAPDKSGLPSDRFSAERTGGSVSTLTIQRTQQEDSAVYLCASSLEGGGGYEQYFGPGTRLTVT.